These 30 T cell receptor beta chains originate from one sample sequenced in a study of vaccination effects on CD4 cells after COVID-19. Before any sequencing was done, the ViraFEST assay used viral peptide pools to expand antigen-specific CD4+ T cells. Culturing for roughly 10 days preceded CD4+ T cell isolation. Vaccine recipients had no previous SARS-CoV-2 infection; their nucleocapsid antibodies were negative. No antigen has been assigned to these receptors. Profiling relied on immunoSEQ multiplex PCR, and the TCRdb table lists in-frame clones only, not all of them. The sample lists 55,000 to 80,000 clones; approximately 70% were seen once. The sample consisted of CD4+ T cells from PBMCs cultured with HCoV-OC43 spike peptides, taken before COVID-19 vaccination. Subset: HCoV-OC43 spike overlapping peptide pool stimulation. The receptors were sampled from a human donor who received a COVID-19 vaccine.

This rearrangement joins TRBV2 to TRBJ1-2; D is ambiguous. From germline, CDR1 is SNHLY and CDR2 FYNNEI. Trimming pared 2 bases from V and 8 bases from J, leaving 18 bases between. This CDR3 is built from 15 residues. This chain's CDR3 is CASSESGDRSSGYTF. CDR3 bases: TGTGCCAGCAGTGAATCTGGAGACCGCTCGAGCGGCTACACCTTC.

CDR3 protein: CASNRGQADTQYF. In DNA form, the CDR3 reads TGCGCCAGCAACAGGGGGCAGGCAGATACGCAGTATTTT. This rearrangement joins TRBV10-2 to TRBJ2-3; TRBD1 agrees at 9 bases. The CDR3 has 13 amino acids. Germline loops: CDR1 WSHSY, CDR2 SAAADI. V shed 7 bases and J 4 bases; nucleotides not matched to a gene: 3.

This clone was observed a few times. The chain couples TRBV28 to TRBJ1-2, with D uncertain. Germline V lookup: CDR1 MDHEN, CDR2 SYDVKM. The CDR3 extends over 13 amino acids. The ends were cut back, 3 bases at V and 0 bases at J, with 5 bases in the middle. The CDR3 sequence is CASSFRSNYGYTF. The CDR3 DNA reads TGTGCCAGCAGTTTTAGGTCTAACTATGGCTACACCTTC.

V usage is TRBV7-2 and J usage is TRBJ2-2; D possibly matches TRBD1 or TRBD2 (5 bases each). The germline V gene encodes CDR1 SGHTA and CDR2 FQGNSA. Deletions cut 5 bases from V and 3 bases from J, with 13 bases between. The CDR3 has 15 residues. Here the CDR3 reads CASSPGRRDTGELFF. The CDR3 DNA reads as TGTGCCAGCAGCCCGGGGCGCCGGGACACCGGGGAGCTGTTTTTT.

The chain couples TRBV5-1 to TRBJ2-4, with unresolved D. The CDR3 contains 15 residues. V was shortened by 1 base and J by 9 bases, with 17 bases between the two germline ends. The germline V gene encodes CDR1 SGHRS and CDR2 YFSETQ. The CDR3 sequence is CASSLRQPSSSIQYF. The CDR3 coding sequence is TGCGCCAGCAGCTTGAGGCAGCCCTCCTCGTCCATTCAGTACTTC.

The V gene is TRBV18, the J gene TRBJ2-1; D possibly corresponds to TRBD2 (5 bases). Trimming pared 3 bases from V and 5 bases from J, leaving 14 bases between. Germline V gene data show CDR1 as KGHSH and CDR2 as LQKENI. The length of the CDR3 is 15 residues. The CDR3 DNA is TGTGCCAGCTCACCGACGGGGTTCGGGAACAATGAGCAGTTCTTC. It yields the protein CASSPTGFGNNEQFF.

This clone was seen only a few times. V gene TRBV19 combines with J gene TRBJ1-5; a possible D gene is TRBD1 (5 bases). Germline lookup yields CDR1 LNHDA and CDR2 SQIVND (reference sequence). The V gene lost 0 bases and the J gene lost 3 bases, with 6 bases spanning the gap. This CDR3 spans 14 amino acids. The CDR3 is CASSIEGDNQPQHF. In DNA, the CDR3 is TGTGCCAGTAGTATAGAAGGGGACAATCAGCCCCAGCATTTT. Variable domain in full (rest from reference TRBV19 and TRBJ1-5): DGGITQSPKYLFRKEGQNVTLSCEQNLNHDAMYWYRQDPGQGLRLIYYSQIVNDFQKGDIAEGYSVSREKKESFPLTVTSAQKNPTAFYLCASSIEGDNQPQHFGDGTRLSIL.

The rearrangement joins TRBV6-6 to TRBJ2-6, with a tentative D call TRBD2 (5 bases). Looked up from germline, CDR1 is MNHNY and CDR2 is SVGAGI (reference sequence). Between the trimmed V and J ends, which lost 5 bases and 0 bases, there was a span of 17 bases. The length of the CDR3 is 18 residues. The CDR3 bases are TGTGCCAGCAGTCGCGCGACACTAGATCGCTCTGGGGCCAACGTCCTGACTTTC. Translated, it gives CASSRATLDRSGANVLTF.

V usage is TRBV7-2 and J usage is TRBJ2-5; 10 nucleotides match TRBD2. Germline loops: CDR1 SGHTA, CDR2 FQGNSA. Trimming removed 5 bases from V and 0 bases from J; junction bases left unmatched: 6. The CDR3 runs to 16 residues. Here the CDR3 DNA reads TGTGCCAGCAGCGGCCGACTAGCGGGTTACCAAGAGACCCAGTACTTC. Translating it yields CASSGRLAGYQETQYF.

Only one count was recorded for this clone. V usage is TRBV19 and J usage is TRBJ2-1; 8 nucleotides match TRBD2. The CDR3 loop spans 18 amino acids. The junction had 17 bases not matched to a gene; V was cut back by 7 bases and J by 3 bases. Germline V lookup: CDR1 LNHDA, CDR2 SQIVND (reference sequence). Here the CDR3 reads CASTTSRFRGGLYNEQFF. In DNA, the CDR3 is TGTGCCAGTACCACATCTCGATTCCGCGGGGGGCTCTACAATGAGCAGTTCTTC.

The chain joins TRBV2 to TRBJ1-1; a possible D gene is TRBD1 (5 bases). The germline V gene encodes CDR1 SNHLY and CDR2 FYNNEI. V gave up 6 bases and J gave up 6 bases, with 8 bases separating them. The CDR3 is 11 amino acids. The CDR3 region has the DNA TGTGCCAGCAGAGACAGAGCTGAAGCTTTCTTT. Its protein is CASRDRAEAFF.

This clone was seen a single time. The V gene is TRBV28, the J gene TRBJ1-4; 12 nucleotides line up with TRBD1. In germline, CDR1 is MDHEN, CDR2 SYDVKM. The CDR3 totals 17 residues. J gave up 6 bases and V 2 bases, and 7 bases lay outside the gene matches. This chain's CDR3 is CASSLPGQGARDEKLFF. DNA of the CDR3: TGTGCCAGCAGTTTACCGGGACAGGGGGCGCGGGATGAAAAACTGTTTTTT. The full variable domain, with the rest looked up from reference TRBV28 and TRBJ1-4, is DVKVTQSSRYLVKRTGEKVFLECVQDMDHENMFWYRQDPGLGLRLIYFSYDVKMKEKGDIPEGYSVSREKKERFSLILESASTNQTSMYLCASSLPGQGARDEKLFFGSGTQLSVL.

V is TRBV10-3 and J is TRBJ1-6; TRBD1 is a possible D gene (5 bases). Trimming left V 1 base short and J 10 bases short, with 14 bases between. CDR1 and CDR2 from the germline V gene are ENHRY and SYGVKD. The length of the CDR3 is 15 residues. The CDR3 nucleotides read TGTGCCATCAGTGAGTGGGAAGGGGTCGGCTCACCCCTCCACTTT. It specifies CAISEWEGVGSPLHF.

The chain combines TRBV9 with TRBJ1-1; D unresolved. The germline CDR1 and CDR2 sequences are SGDLS and YYNGEE. Between the trimmed V and J ends, which lost 0 bases and 3 bases, there was a span of 9 bases. The CDR3 is 14 residues long. For the CDR3, the DNA is TGTGCCAGCAGCGTAGTAGGGTGGGACACTGAAGCTTTCTTT. Its translation: CASSVVGWDTEAFF.

The chain couples TRBV7-3 to TRBJ2-6; D may be TRBD1 (5 bases). CDR3 size: 19 residues. Per germline, CDR1 SGHTA and CDR2 FQGTGA. Between the trimmed V and J ends, which lost 3 bases and 0 bases, there was a span of 18 bases. The CDR3 spells CASSFKPVQGSSGANVLTF. CDR3 DNA sequence: TGTGCCAGCAGCTTTAAACCCGTCCAGGGCAGCTCTGGGGCCAACGTCCTGACTTTC.

The J gene is TRBJ2-5, the V gene TRBV11-1; D is unresolved. CDR1 is SGHAT and CDR2 is FQDESV in the germline V gene (reference sequence). Trimming took off 0 bases at V and 1 base at J, with 6 bases between the two ends. This CDR3 spans 14 amino acids. The CDR3 region is CASSLATTQETQYF. CDR3 nucleotide sequence: TGTGCCAGCAGCTTAGCGACAACCCAAGAGACCCAGTACTTC.

This rearrangement joins TRBV11-1 to TRBJ2-5; no reliable D call. CDR1 is SGHAT and CDR2 is FQDESV in the germline V gene (reference sequence). This CDR3 is built from 13 residues. The ends were cut back, 2 bases at V and 2 bases at J, with 6 bases in the middle. The CDR3 DNA reads TGTGCCAGCAGCTTAATCCCACAAGAGACCCAGTACTTC. Translated, it gives CASSLIPQETQYF.

This clone was counted a few times. The CDR3 loop reads CASSHRGRGLEQYV. The CDR3, as DNA: TGTGCCAGCTCACACAGGGGCAGGGGGCTCGAGCAGTACGTC. The chain carries TRBV18 and TRBJ2-7; 8 bases map to TRBD1. The V gene end was trimmed by 4 bases and the J gene end by 6 bases; junction bases not matched to a gene: 8. CDR1 is KGHSH and CDR2 is LQKENI in the germline V gene. There are 14 residues in the CDR3.

This clone is a singleton in its sample. CDR3 nucleotide sequence: TGTGCCACCAGCAGAGATCGGGGACCACAAGAGACCCAGTACTTC. Translated: CATSRDRGPQETQYF. The chain links TRBV15 to TRBJ2-5; D may match TRBD1 or TRBD2 (5 bases each). CDR1 is LNHNV, CDR2 YYDKDF, per germline (reference sequence). V was clipped by 0 bases and J by 2 bases, with 10 bases between them. This CDR3 is 15 amino acids long.

The V and J genes are TRBV24-1 and TRBJ2-1, with 14 positions matching TRBD2. CDR1 KGHDR and CDR2 SFDVKD come from the germline V gene. This CDR3 has 20 residues. V was pared by 2 bases and J by 4 bases, with 12 bases of the junction left unmatched. In DNA, the CDR3 is TGTGCCACCAGTGATTCGGGGACTAGCGGGGGAGAGAAGAGGTACAATGAGCAGTTCTTC. Amino acids: CATSDSGTSGGEKRYNEQFF.

The chain recombines TRBV15 with TRBJ1-1, with a tentative D call TRBD1 (5 bases). The V and J ends lost 5 bases and 0 bases respectively, with 10 bases between them. Germline V CDR1 and CDR2: LNHNV, YYDKDF (reference sequence). CDR3 length: 14 residues. The CDR3 region has the DNA TGTGCCACCAGCTTACTAGGGGTGAACACTGAAGCTTTCTTT. Translated: CATSLLGVNTEAFF. The variable domain in full, with the rest retrieved from reference TRBV15 and TRBJ1-1, is DAMVIQNPRYQVTQFGKPVTLSCSQTLNHNVMYWYQQKSSQAPKLLFHYYDKDFNNEADTPDNFQSRRPNTSFCFLDIRSPGLGDTAMYLCATSLLGVNTEAFFGQGTRLTVV.

The gene calls are TRBV24-1 and TRBJ1-5, with D hard to call. This CDR3 spans 19 amino acids. V lost 6 bases to trimming and J lost 9 bases, with 32 bases between them. The germline gives CDR1 KGHDR, CDR2 SFDVKD. CDR3 region: CATSPSDGIIGPNYRPQHF. The CDR3 bases are TGTGCCACCAGTCCCTCGGACGGAATAATAGGGCCTAACTACCGGCCCCAGCATTTT.

This clone has more than one count but fewer than ten. The rearrangement joins TRBV2 to TRBJ2-2; D unresolved. Deletions cut 6 bases from V and 5 bases from J, with 10 bases between. The CDR3 length is 13 residues. Germline CDR1 and CDR2: SNHLY and FYNNEI. CDR3: CASRGGWTGELFF. In nucleotides, the CDR3 is TGTGCCAGCAGAGGTGGGTGGACCGGGGAGCTGTTTTTT.

This sequence joins TRBV11-3 and TRBJ2-1; D uncertain. The CDR3 has 13 residues. Per germline, CDR1 SGHNT and CDR2 YENEEA. V shed 5 bases and J shed 8 bases, with 13 bases lying between them. In DNA form, the CDR3 reads TGTGCCAGCAGCCCCCGTGAGTCGGATGAGCAGTTCTTC. It codes for CASSPRESDEQFF.

This clone was counted a single time. J is TRBJ2-2 and V is TRBV6-5; D gene unclear. The V end was cut by 5 bases, the J end by 4 bases, with 11 bases between. CDR1 MNHEY and CDR2 SVGAGI come from the germline V gene. This CDR3 has 14 residues. The CDR3 region has the DNA TGTGCCAGCAGTCCCGGGCCTCCCACCGGGGAGCTGTTTTTT. Its protein is CASSPGPPTGELFF.

This clone has ten or more counts. The chain combines TRBV14 with TRBJ1-2; no reliable D call. Germline CDR1 reads SGHDN; CDR2 reads FVKESK. Trimming cost V 2 bases and J 2 bases, with 6 bases left between them. The CDR3 consists of 13 residues. CDR3 sequence: CASSQSRNYGYTF. CDR3 nucleotides: TGTGCCAGCAGCCAATCAAGGAACTATGGCTACACCTTC.

This clone was observed a few times. This rearrangement joins TRBV14 to TRBJ1-1; no clear D gene. The CDR3 contains 14 residues. V gave up 4 bases and J gave up 0 bases, with 9 bases separating them. The germline CDR1 and CDR2 sequences are SGHDN and FVKESK. The CDR3 DNA follows: TGTGCCAGCAGCCTAGGGAGTTTGAACACTGAAGCTTTCTTT. This codes for CASSLGSLNTEAFF.

The V and J genes are TRBV7-3 and TRBJ2-2; weak D call: TRBD2 (5 bases). Trimming left V 0 bases short and J 3 bases short, with 11 bases between. The CDR3 loop spans 16 amino acids. The V gene's germline CDR1 is SGHTA and CDR2 FQGTGA. CDR3 sequence reads: CASSLTFRGYTGELFF. CDR3 coding DNA: TGTGCCAGCAGCTTAACGTTTAGAGGGTACACCGGGGAGCTGTTTTTT.

The gene calls are TRBV4-3 and TRBJ1-4; maybe TRBD1 (6 bases). The CDR3 loop spans 15 amino acids. V was clipped by 4 bases and J by 6 bases, with 15 bases between them. Germline values: CDR1 LGHNA, CDR2 YSLEER. The CDR3 reads CASSPARHRDEKLFF. CDR3 nucleotide sequence: TGCGCCAGCAGCCCGGCCCGGCACAGGGATGAAAAACTGTTTTTT.

This chain's CDR3 is CASSPGTGDNSPLHF. The CDR3 bases are TGTGCCAGCTCGCCTGGGACAGGGGATAATTCACCCCTCCACTTT. The chain is built from TRBV18 and TRBJ1-6, with TRBD1 matching 10 bases. This CDR3 contains 15 residues. V trimming: 6 bases; J trimming: 5 bases; junction bases outside the gene matches: 4. Germline CDR1 is KGHSH and CDR2 is LQKENI.